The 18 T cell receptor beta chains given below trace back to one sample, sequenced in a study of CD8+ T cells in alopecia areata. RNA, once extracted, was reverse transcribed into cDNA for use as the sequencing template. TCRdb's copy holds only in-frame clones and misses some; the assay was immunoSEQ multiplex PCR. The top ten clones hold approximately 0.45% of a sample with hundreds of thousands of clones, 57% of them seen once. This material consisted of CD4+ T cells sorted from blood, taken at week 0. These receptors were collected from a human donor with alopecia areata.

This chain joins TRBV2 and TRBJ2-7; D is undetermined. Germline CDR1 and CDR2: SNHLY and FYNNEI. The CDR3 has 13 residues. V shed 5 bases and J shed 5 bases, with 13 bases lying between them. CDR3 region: CASSPRTEHEQYF. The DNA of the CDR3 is TGTGCCAGCAGTCCTCGGACGGAGCACGAGCAGTACTTC.

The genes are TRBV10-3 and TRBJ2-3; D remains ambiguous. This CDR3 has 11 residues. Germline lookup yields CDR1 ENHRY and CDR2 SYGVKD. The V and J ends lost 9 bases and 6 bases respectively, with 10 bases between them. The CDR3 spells CAMSNGDTQYF. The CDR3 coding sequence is TGTGCCATGTCAAACGGGGATACGCAGTATTTT.

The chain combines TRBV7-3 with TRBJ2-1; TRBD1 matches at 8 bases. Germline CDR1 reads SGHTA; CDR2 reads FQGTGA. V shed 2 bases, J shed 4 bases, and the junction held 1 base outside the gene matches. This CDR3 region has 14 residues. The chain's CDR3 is CASSLGQGYNEQFF. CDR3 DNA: TGTGCCAGCAGCTTAGGACAGGGATACAATGAGCAGTTCTTC.

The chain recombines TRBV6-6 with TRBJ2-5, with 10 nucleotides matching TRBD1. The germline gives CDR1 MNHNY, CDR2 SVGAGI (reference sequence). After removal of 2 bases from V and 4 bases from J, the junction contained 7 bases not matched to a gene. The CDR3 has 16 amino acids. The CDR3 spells CASSYPGQGEGETQYF. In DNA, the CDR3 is TGTGCCAGCAGTTACCCCGGACAGGGGGAGGGAGAGACCCAGTACTTC.

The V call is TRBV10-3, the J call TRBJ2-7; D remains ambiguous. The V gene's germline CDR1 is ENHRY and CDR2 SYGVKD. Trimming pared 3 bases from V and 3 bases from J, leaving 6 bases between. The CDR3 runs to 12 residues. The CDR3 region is CAISDNDYEQYF. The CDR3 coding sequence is TGTGCCATCAGTGACAACGACTACGAGCAGTACTTC.

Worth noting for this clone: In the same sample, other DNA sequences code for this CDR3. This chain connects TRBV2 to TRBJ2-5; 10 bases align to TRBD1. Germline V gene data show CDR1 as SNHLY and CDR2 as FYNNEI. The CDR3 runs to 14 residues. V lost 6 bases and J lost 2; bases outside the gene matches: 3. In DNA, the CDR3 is TGTGCCAGCAGCGGGACAGGGGTACAAGAGACCCAGTACTTC. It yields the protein CASSGTGVQETQYF.

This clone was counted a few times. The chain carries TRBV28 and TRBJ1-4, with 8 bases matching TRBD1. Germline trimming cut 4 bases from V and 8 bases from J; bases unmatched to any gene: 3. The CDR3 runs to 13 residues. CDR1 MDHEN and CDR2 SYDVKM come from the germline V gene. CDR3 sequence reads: CASSSGGEEKLFF. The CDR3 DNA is TGTGCCAGCAGTTCAGGGGGCGAGGAAAAACTGTTTTTT.

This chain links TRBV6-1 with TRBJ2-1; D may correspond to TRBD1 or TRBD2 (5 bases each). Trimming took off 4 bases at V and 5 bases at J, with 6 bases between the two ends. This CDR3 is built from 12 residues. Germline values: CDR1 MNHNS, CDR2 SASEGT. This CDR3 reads CASSGGDNEQFF. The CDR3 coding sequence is TGTGCCAGCAGTGGAGGGGACAATGAGCAGTTCTTC.

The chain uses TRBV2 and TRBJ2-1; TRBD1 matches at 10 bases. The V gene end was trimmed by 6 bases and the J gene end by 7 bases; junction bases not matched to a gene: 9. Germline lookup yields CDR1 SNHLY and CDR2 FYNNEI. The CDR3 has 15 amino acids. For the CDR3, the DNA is TGTGCCAGCAGAGAAAGACAGGGGGCGAGTAATGAGCAGTTCTTC. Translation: CASRERQGASNEQFF.

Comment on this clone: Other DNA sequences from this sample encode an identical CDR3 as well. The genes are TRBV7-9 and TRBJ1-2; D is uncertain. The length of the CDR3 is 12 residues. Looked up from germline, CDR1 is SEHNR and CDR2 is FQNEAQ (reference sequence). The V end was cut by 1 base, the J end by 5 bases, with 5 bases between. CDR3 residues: CASSLDYYGYTF. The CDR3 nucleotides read TGTGCCAGCAGCTTAGATTATTATGGCTACACCTTC. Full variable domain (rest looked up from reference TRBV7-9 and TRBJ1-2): DTGVSQNPRHKITKRGQNVTFRCDPISEHNRLYWYRQTLGQGPEFLTYFQNEAQLEKSRLLSDRFSAERPKGSFSTLEIQRTEQGDSAMYLCASSLDYYGYTFGSGTRLTVV.

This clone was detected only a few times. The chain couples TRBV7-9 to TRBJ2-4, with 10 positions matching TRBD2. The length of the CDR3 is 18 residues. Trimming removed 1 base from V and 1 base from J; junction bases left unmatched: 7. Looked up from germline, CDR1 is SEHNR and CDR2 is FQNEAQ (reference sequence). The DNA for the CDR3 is TGTGCCAGCAGCTTAGTCACTAGCGGGGAGTGGGCCAAAAACATTCAGTACTTC. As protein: CASSLVTSGEWAKNIQYF. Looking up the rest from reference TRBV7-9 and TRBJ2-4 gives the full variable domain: DTGVSQNPRHKITKRGQNVTFRCDPISEHNRLYWYRQTLGQGPEFLTYFQNEAQLEKSRLLSDRFSAERPKGSFSTLEIQRTEQGDSAMYLCASSLVTSGEWAKNIQYFGAGTRLSVL.

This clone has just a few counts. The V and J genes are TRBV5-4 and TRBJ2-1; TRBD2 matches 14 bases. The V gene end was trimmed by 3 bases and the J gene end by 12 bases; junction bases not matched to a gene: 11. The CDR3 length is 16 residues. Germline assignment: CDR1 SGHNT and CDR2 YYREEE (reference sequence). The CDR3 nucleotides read TGTGCCAGCAGCTCTCGTTCCGGGACTAGCGGGAGCCGGCAGTTCTTC. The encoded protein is CASSSRSGTSGSRQFF.

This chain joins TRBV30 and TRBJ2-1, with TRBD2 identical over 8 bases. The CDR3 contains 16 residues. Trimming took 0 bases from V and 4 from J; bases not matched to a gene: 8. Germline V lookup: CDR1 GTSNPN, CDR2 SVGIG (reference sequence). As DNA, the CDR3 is TGTGCCTGGAGTGTCGTAGGGACTAGGCTTTACAATGAGCAGTTCTTC. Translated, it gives CAWSVVGTRLYNEQFF. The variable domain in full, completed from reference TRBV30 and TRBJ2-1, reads SQTIHQWPATLVQPVGSPLSLECTVEGTSNPNLYWYRQAAGRGLQLLFYSVGIGQISSEVPQNLSASRPQDRQFILSSKKLLLSDSGFYLCAWSVVGTRLYNEQFFGPGTRLTVL.

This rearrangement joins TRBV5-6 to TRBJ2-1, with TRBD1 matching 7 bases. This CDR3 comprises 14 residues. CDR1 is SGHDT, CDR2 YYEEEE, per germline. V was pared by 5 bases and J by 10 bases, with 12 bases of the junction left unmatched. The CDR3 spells CASRVGTVGREQFF. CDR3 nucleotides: TGTGCCAGCAGGGTGGGGACAGTAGGACGGGAGCAGTTCTTC.

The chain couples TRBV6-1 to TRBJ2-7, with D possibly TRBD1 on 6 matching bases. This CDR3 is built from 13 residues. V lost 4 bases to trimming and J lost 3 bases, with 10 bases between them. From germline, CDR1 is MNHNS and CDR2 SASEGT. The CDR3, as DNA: TGTGCCAGCAGTGGGGGGCCTAACTACGAGCAGTACTTC. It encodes CASSGGPNYEQYF.

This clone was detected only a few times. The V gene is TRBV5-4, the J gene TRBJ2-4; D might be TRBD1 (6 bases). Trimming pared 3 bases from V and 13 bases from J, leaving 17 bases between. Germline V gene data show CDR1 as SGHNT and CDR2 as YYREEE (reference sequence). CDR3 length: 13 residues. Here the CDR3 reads CASSSDFVTGQYF. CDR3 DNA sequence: TGTGCCAGCAGCTCGGATTTTGTGACAGGCCAGTACTTC.

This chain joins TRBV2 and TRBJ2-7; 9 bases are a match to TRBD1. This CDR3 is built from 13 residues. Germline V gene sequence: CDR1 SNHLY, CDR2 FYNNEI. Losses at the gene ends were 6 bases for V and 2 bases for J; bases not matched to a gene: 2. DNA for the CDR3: TGTGCCAGCAGGGGACAGGGTCCCTACGAGCAGTACTTC. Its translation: CASRGQGPYEQYF. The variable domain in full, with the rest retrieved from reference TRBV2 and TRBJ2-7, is EPEVTQTPSHQVTQMGQEVILRCVPISNHLYFYWYRQILGQKVEFLVSFYNNEISEKSEIFDDQFSVERPDGSNFTLKIRSTKLEDSAMYFCASRGQGPYEQYFGPGTRLTVT.

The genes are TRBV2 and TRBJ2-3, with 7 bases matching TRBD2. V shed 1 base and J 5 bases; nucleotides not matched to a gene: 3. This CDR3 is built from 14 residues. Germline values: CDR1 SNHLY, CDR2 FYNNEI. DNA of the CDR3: TGTGCCAGCAGTGAAGTAATAGCGGGAGATACGCAGTATTTT. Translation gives CASSEVIAGDTQYF.